This T cell receptor (beta chain) was profiled in a study of T-cell memory formation after mild COVID-19. The germline V gene has CDR1 SGHTA and CDR2 FQGNSA. The CDR3 contains 12 residues. Trimming removed 4 bases from V and 9 bases from J, with 10 bases in between. TCRdb reprocessed the 5' RACE reads with MiXCR, giving one entry per CDR3 protein. This table has under 700,000 distinct CDR3 sequences, around 21% appearing once. The V call is TRBV7-2, the J call TRBJ1-5; D gene uncertain. Sequencing was done on a sample of PBMCs or a T cell subset sorted from them (not recorded which). The sequence derives from an adult woman who had mild COVID-19 (a few samples of this study predate the infection). Cell type and time point are not known. The CDR3 DNA reads TGTGCCAGCAGCTATGCTGGTCGGCCCCAGCATTTT. As protein: CASSYAGRPQHF.